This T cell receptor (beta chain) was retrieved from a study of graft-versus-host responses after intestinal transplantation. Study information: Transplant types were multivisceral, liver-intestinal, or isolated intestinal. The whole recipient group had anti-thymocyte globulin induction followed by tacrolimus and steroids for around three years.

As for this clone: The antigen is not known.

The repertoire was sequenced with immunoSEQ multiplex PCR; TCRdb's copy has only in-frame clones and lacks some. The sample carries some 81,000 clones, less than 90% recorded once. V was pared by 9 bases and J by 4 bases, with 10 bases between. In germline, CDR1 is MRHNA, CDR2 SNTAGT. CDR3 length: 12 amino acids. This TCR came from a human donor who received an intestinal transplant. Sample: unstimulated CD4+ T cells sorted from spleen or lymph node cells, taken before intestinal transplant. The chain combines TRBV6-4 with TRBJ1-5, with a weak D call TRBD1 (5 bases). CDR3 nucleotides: TGTGCCAGTTGGGGCCCTAATCAGCCCCAGCATTTT. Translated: CASWGPNQPQHF.